This entry features one T cell receptor beta chain sequence. It has no known antigen specificity. Base qualities are missing; no much larger clone stands one base away. The CDR3 numbers 16 residues from cysteine through phenylalanine. Just the 48-base CDR3 DNA is kept, in frame starting at base 1. V is clipped by 1 base and J by 7 bases, and the sequence between their germline boundaries is 14 bases long. Sequences SGHTA (CDR1) and FQGNSA (CDR2) are obtained from the germline V gene. Instrument used: Illumina HiSeq 1500. TCRdb passed the public sequencing reads through fastp at Q25 and MiXCR, retaining productive beta sequences. Each entry is one CDR3 protein sequence, shown with its most common DNA and genes. This sample comprises 150,000 to 200,000 distinct CDR3 sequences, 7.5% to 10% of them detected only once. Together, the top ten hold around 4.4% of the sample. The data originate from a study of T cell repertoires in cytomegalovirus infection (dated by TCRdb to the late 2010s). Turning to the overall study: Because public TCR beta signatures pointed to carriage of CMV infection together with the matching HLA type, the HLA type of each donor mattered for the analysis. Overall study results and their limits: Cumulative frequency of public TCR beta family members discriminated carriers of CMV infection plus the relevant HLA type in this cohort and an independent approximately 350-donor cohort. In the ex vivo response, HLA-C-restricted CMV-specific TCR beta clonotypes were dominant, and in two of eight donors the single most frequent clonotype came from this HLA-C-restricted group.

The chain joins TRBV7-2 to TRBJ1-6; the D gene identity is not certain. Specimen: PBMCs. The clonotype comes from a human donor in good health (CMV status not recorded). Some clones in this sample may be carry-over from other donors' samples. The DNA sequence is as follows: TGTGCCAGCAGCTTAGGTCATCGGACGATCAATTCACCCCTCCACTTT. Translated, this is CASSLGHRTINSPLHF.